This TCR beta chain was captured in a study of cytomegalovirus exposure and HLA in healthy donors. The count of this clone is one. PCR amplification relied on 60 Vbeta primers (plus 13 Jbeta primers). Assay used: immunoSEQ multiplex PCR; TCRdb lists only in-frame clones, some missing. The sample carries 250,000 to 350,000 clones, about nine tenths recorded once. Although they were nominally healthy when sampled, donors likely had unrecorded immune exposures. Sample: PBMCs. This sequence was found in a man in his forties in good health and CMV-seropositive.

CDR3 in amino acids: CASSWGAGAVEQYF. CDR3 nucleotide sequence: TGTGCCAGCAGCTGGGGAGCGGGAGCGGTCGAGCAGTACTTC. The chain is built from TRBV5-6 and TRBJ2-5; 8 bases align to TRBD2. The J call is in doubt because the DNA end fits TRBJ2-7 better. The CDR3 runs to 14 residues. Germline V gives CDR1 SGHDT, CDR2 YYEEEE.